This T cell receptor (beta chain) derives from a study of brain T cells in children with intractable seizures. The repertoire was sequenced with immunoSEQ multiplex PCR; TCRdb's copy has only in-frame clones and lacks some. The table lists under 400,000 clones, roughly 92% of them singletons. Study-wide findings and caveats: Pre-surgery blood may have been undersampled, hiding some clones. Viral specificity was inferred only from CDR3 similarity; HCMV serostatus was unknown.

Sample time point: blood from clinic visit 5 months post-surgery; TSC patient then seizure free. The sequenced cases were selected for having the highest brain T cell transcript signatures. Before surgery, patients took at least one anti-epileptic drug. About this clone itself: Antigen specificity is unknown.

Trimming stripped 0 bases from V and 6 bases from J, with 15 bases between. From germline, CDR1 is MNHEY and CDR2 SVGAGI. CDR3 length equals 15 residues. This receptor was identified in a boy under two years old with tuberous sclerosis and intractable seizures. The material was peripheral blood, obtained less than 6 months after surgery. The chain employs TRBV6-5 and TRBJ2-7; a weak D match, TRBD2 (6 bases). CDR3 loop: CASSYSGTSPREQYF. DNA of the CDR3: TGTGCCAGCAGTTACTCTGGGACTTCTCCCCGCGAGCAGTACTTC.